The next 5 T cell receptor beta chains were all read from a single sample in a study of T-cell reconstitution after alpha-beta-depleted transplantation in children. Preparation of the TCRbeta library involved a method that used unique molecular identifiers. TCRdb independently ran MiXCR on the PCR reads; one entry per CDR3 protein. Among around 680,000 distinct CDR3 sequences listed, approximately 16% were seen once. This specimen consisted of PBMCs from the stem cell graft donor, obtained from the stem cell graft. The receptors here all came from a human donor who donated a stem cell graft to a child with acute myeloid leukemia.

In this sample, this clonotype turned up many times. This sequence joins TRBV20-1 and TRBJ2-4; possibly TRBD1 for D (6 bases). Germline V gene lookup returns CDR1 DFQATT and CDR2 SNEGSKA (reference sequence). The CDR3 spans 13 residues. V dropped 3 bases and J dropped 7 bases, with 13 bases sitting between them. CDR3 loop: CSASGWQGNIQYF. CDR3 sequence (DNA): TGCAGTGCTAGCGGGTGGCAGGGGAACATTCAGTACTTC.

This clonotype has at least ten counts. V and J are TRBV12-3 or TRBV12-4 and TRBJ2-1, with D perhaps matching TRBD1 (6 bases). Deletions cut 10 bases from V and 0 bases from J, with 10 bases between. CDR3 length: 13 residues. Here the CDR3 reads CATDSSSYNEQFF. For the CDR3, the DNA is TGTGCCACGGACAGCAGCTCCTACAATGAGCAGTTCTTC.

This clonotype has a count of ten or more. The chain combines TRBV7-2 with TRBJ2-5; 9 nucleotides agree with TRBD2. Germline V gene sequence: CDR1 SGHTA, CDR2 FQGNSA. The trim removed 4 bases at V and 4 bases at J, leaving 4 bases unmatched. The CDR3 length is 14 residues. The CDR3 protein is CASSSLAGRETQYF. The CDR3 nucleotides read TGTGCCAGCAGCTCCCTAGCGGGGAGAGAGACCCAGTACTTC.

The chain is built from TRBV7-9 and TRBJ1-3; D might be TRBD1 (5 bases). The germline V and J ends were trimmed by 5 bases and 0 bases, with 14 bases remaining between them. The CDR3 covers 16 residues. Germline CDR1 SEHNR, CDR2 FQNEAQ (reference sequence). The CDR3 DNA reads TGTGCCAGCAGCAGTGGGGGTCCTCTCTCTGGAAACACCATATATTTT. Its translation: CASSSGGPLSGNTIYF.

Written as DNA, the CDR3 is TGTGCCAGCAGCTCAGCGGGAGGGGACGAGCAGTACTTC. Translated, it gives CASSSAGGDEQYF. The chain has TRBV7-2 and TRBJ2-7; 10 positions match TRBD2. Germline lookup yields CDR1 SGHTA and CDR2 FQGNSA. The CDR3 is made up of 13 amino acids. After removal of 4 bases from V and 5 bases from J, the junction contained 2 bases not matched to a gene. The full variable domain, completed using reference TRBV7-2 and TRBJ2-7, is GAGVSQSPSNKVTEKGKDVELRCDPISGHTALYWYRQSLGQGLEFLIYFQGNSAPDKSGLPSDRFSAERTGGSVSTLTIQRTQQEDSAVYLCASSSAGGDEQYFGPGTRLTVT.